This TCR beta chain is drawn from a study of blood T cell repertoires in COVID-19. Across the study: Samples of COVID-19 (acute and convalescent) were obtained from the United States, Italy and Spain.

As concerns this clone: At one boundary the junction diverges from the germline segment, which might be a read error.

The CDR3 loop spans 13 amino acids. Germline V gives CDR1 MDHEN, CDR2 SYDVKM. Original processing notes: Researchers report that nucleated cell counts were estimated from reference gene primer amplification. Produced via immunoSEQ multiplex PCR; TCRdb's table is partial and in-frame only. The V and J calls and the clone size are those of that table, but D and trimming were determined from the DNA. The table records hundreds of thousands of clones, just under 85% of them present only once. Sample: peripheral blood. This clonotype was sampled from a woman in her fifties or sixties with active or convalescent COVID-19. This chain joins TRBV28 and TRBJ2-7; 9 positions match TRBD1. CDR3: CASSRGTGRYSWF. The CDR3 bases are TGTGCCAGCAGTAGAGGGACAGGGAGGTATTCGTGGTTC.